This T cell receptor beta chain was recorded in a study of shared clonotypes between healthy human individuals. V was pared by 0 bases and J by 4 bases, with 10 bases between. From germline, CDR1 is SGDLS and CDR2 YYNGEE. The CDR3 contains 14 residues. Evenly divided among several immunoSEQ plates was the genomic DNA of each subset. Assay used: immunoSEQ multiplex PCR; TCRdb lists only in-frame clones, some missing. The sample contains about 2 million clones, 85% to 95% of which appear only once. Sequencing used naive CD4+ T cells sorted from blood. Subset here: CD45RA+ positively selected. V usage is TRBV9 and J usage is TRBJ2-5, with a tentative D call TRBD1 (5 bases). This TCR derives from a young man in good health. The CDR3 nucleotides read TGTGCCAGCAGCGTAGACCAGGGTCGAGAGACCCAGTACTTC. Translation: CASSVDQGRETQYF.